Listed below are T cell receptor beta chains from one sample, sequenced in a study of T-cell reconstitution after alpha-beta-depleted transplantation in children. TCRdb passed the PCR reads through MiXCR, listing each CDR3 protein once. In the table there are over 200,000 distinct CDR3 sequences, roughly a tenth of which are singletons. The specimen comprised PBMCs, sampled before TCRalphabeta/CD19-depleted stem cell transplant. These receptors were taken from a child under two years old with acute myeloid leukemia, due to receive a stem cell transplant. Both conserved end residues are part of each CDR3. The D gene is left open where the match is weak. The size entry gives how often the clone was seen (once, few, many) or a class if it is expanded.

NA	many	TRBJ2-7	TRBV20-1	CSATLIGPSSYEQYF	TGCAGTGCTACCCTAATCGGTCCCAGCTCCTACGAGCAGTACTTC
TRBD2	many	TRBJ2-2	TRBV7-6	CASSLRGRGNTGELFF	TGTGCCAGCAGCTTGCGCGGGAGAGGGAACACCGGGGAGCTGTTTTTT
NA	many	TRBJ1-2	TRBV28	CASSFSATRYYGYTF	TGTGCCAGCAGTTTTTCCGCGACAAGGTACTATGGCTACACCTTC
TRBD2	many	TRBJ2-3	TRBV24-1	CATSAAGASDTQYF	TGTGCCACCAGTGCTGCGGGAGCTTCAGATACGCAGTATTTT
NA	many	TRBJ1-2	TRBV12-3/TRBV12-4	CASSGGRVNYGYTF	TGTGCCAGCAGCGGGGGGAGGGTTAACTATGGCTACACCTTC
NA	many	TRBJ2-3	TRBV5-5	CASSPEKDTQYF	TGTGCCAGCAGCCCGGAAAAAGATACGCAGTATTTT
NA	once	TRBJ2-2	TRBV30	CAWSVGSGELFF	TGTGCCTGGAGTGTTGGAAGCGGGGAGCTGTTTTTT
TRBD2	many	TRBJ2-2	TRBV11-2	CASSHSLTSGGTGELFF	TGTGCCAGCAGCCACTCACTGACTAGCGGGGGAACCGGGGAGCTGTTTTTT
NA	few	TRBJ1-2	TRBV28	CASSPLVDRRDGYTF	TGTGCCAGCAGTCCTCTAGTGGACAGAAGGGATGGCTACACCTTC
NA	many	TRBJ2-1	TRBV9	CASSVRGEGYNEQFF	TGTGCCAGCAGCGTGCGGGGAGAAGGCTACAATGAGCAGTTCTTC
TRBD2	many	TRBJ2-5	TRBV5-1	CASSLTGLAGETQYF	TGCGCCAGCAGCTTGACAGGACTAGCGGGAGAGACCCAGTACTTC
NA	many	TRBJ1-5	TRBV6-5	CASSYSNRGNQPQHF	TGTGCCAGCAGTTACTCCAACAGGGGCAATCAGCCCCAGCATTTT
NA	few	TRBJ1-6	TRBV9	CASSVDGNNSPLHF	TGTGCCAGCAGCGTAGACGGCAACAATTCACCCCTCCACTTT
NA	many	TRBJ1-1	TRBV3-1	CASSQAGGGNTEAFF	TGTGCCAGCAGCCAAGCGGGGGGCGGGAACACTGAAGCTTTCTTT
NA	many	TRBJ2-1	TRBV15	CATSRVLGRDEQFF	TGTGCCACCAGCAGAGTGTTGGGCCGGGATGAGCAGTTCTTC
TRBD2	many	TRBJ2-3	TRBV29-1	CSVGTGGRTDTQYF	TGCAGCGTGGGGACGGGGGGACGAACAGATACGCAGTATTTT
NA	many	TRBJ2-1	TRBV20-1	CSARGLAGTSYNEQFF	TGCAGTGCTCGGGGTCTCGCCGGGACTTCCTACAATGAGCAGTTCTTC
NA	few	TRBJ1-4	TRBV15	CATASTTTNEKLFF	TGTGCCACCGCTTCGACAACAACTAATGAAAAACTGTTTTTT
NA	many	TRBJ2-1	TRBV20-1	CSARLDSDHEQFF	TGCAGTGCTAGACTGGACTCGGACCATGAGCAGTTCTTC
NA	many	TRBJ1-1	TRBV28	CASTLRRTEAFF	TGTGCCAGCACCCTCAGACGGACTGAAGCTTTCTTT
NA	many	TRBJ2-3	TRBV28	CASSNTGAGTDTQYF	TGTGCCAGCAGTAACACAGGGGCGGGGACAGATACGCAGTATTTT
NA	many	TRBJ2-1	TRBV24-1	CATSAAVHEQFF	TGTGCCACCAGTGCGGCCGTGCATGAGCAGTTCTTC
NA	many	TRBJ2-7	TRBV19	CASSPSPAANSYEQYF	TGTGCCAGTAGCCCCTCCCCAGCGGCTAACTCCTACGAGCAGTACTTC